This T cell receptor beta chain was sequenced in a study of T-cell memory formation after mild COVID-19. Overall study results and limits: Contracting clones, day 15 to 85, had balanced CD4/CD8, and later expanders favored CD4+.

TCRdb itself ran the 5' RACE reads through MiXCR, one entry per CDR3 protein. The sample gives roughly 450,000 distinct CDR3 sequences, roughly 20% of which show up once; more than 9% is in the top ten. Per germline, CDR1 SGDLS and CDR2 YYNGEE. This CDR3 comprises 15 residues. After removal of 4 bases from V and 6 bases from J, the junction contained 13 bases not matched to a gene. This clonotype was seen once. Antigen specificity is unknown. The chain employs TRBV9 and TRBJ2-7; 7 nucleotides agree with TRBD2. The sequence was obtained from an adult woman who had mild COVID-19 (a few samples of this study predate the infection). Cell type and time point are not known. What was sequenced was PBMCs or a T cell subset sorted from them (not recorded which). Here the CDR3 reads CASSPRAGSVCEQYF. CDR3 in DNA: TGTGCCAGCAGCCCCCGAGCGGGGTCTGTTTGCGAGCAGTACTTC.